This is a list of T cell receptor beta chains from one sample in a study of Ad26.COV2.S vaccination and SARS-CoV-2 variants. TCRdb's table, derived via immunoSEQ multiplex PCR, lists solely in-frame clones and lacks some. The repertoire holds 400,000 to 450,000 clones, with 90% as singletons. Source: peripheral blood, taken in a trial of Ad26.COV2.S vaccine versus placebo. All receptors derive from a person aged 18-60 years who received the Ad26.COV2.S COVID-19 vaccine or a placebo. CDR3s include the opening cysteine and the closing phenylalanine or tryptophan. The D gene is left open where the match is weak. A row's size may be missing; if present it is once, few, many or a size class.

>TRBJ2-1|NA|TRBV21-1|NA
CASSKQPKTMRWGEQFF
TGTGCCAGCAGCAAACAGCCAAAAACAATGAGGTGGGGTGAGCAGTTCTTC
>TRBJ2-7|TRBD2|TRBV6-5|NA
CASSYGAGASYEQYF
TGTGCCAGCAGTTACGGAGCGGGAGCGTCCTACGAGCAGTACTTC
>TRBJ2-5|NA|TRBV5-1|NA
CASSFLEEETQYF
TGCGCCAGCAGCTTCTTAGAAGAAGAGACCCAGTACTTC
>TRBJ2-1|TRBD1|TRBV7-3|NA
CASSLISGTVGRGEQFF
TGTGCCAGCAGCTTAATATCCGGGACAGTTGGCCGGGGTGAGCAGTTCTTC
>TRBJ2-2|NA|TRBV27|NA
CASSPSGTGELFF
TGTGCCAGCAGTCCCAGCGGCACCGGGGAGCTGTTTTTT
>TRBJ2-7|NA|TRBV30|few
CAWSVREGGILSYEQYF
TGTGCCTGGAGTGTAAGAGAGGGGGGGATCCTCTCCTACGAGCAGTACTTC
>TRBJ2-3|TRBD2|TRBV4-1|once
CASSQVLPGLAKTDTQYF
TGCGCCAGCAGCCAAGTCCTCCCGGGACTAGCGAAAACAGATACGCAGTATTTT
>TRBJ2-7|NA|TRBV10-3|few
CAISDSRYEQYF
TGTGCCATCAGTGACAGCCGCTACGAGCAGTACTTC
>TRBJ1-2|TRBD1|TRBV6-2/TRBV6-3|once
CASSYPTGGESYTF
TGTGCCAGCAGTTACCCGACAGGGGGCGAAAGCTACACCTTC
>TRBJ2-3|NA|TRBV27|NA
CASSSPGESAPHADTQYF
TGTGCCAGCAGTTCCCCAGGGGAATCAGCCCCCCACGCAGATACGCAGTATTTT
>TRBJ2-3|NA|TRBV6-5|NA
CASRNGVPPDTQYF
TGTGCCAGCAGGAATGGGGTTCCCCCAGATACGCAGTATTTT
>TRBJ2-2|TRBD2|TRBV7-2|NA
CASSPGGAGRSSGELFF
TGTGCCAGCAGCCCCGGAGGAGCGGGACGGTCGAGCGGGGAGCTGTTTTTT
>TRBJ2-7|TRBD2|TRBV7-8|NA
CASSPVRGRAVYEQYF
TGTGCCAGCAGCCCCGTTCGTGGGAGGGCCGTGTACGAGCAGTACTTC
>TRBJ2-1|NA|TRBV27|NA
CASSFWQSDNEQFF
TGTGCCAGCAGTTTCTGGCAAAGTGACAATGAGCAGTTCTTC
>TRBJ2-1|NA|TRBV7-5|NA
CARSSTGGSYNEQFF
TGTGCCAGAAGCTCGACAGGGGGGTCCTACAATGAGCAGTTCTTC
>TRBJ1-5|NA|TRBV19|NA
CASGRLNQPQHF
TGTGCCAGCGGACGGCTCAATCAGCCCCAGCATTTT
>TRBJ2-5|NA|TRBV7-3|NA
CASSHPPHQETQYF
TGTGCCAGCAGTCATCCACCCCACCAAGAGACCCAGTACTTC
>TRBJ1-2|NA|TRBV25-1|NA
CASSHNYGYTF
TGTGCCAGCAGCCATAACTATGGCTACACCTTC
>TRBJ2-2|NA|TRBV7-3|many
CASSAEGGPGELFF
TGTGCCAGCAGCGCCGAGGGGGGACCCGGGGAGCTGTTTTTT
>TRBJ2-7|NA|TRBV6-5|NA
CASSQGGHYEQYF
TGTGCCAGCTCACAGGGGGGGCACTACGAGCAGTACTTC
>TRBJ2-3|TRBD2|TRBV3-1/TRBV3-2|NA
CASSQDLWVREGGTDTQYF
TGTGCCAGCAGCCAAGATTTATGGGTTCGGGAGGGGGGCACAGATACGCAGTATTTT
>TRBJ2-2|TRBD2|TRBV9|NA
CASSSGSGTGELFF
TGTGCCAGCTCGAGCGGGAGCGGGACCGGGGAGCTGTTTTTT
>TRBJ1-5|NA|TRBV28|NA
CASSRPYSNQPQHF
TGTGCCAGCAGTCGACCCTATAGCAATCAGCCCCAGCATTTT